This TCR beta chain came from a study of T cells in Graves' hyperthyroidism and ophthalmopathy. Diagnosis of hyperthyroidism was new in patients aged 18 to 65, and its duration was under 2 months. Diagnoses were established using clinical symptoms, serum thyroxine and TRAb, thyroid ultrasound and orbital computed tomography. It was RNA transcripts that yielded the amplified TCR beta CDR3 regions. Initially, a first-round RT-PCR of the TCR CDR3 employed the HTBI primer set. TCRdb re-derived calls from the multiplex PCR reads in MiXCR, one entry per CDR3 protein. This table holds over 550,000 distinct CDR3 sequences, roughly 17% found once. There are many counts of this clonotype. V lost 4 bases and J lost 2; bases outside the gene matches: 5. This CDR3 contains 14 residues. CDR1 LNHNV and CDR2 YYDKDF come from the germline V gene (reference sequence).

The chain has TRBV15 and TRBJ2-7, with 7 bases matching TRBD1. The clonotype originates from a woman aged 18-35 years with Graves' hyperthyroidism. Sequenced material: blood. The CDR3 coding sequence is TGTGCCACCAGCAAGACAGGGAACACCTACGAGCAGTACTTC. It translates to CATSKTGNTYEQYF.